This section outlines one T cell receptor beta chain sequence together with its context. The antigen remains undetermined. Genomic DNA per cell subset filled all wells of several immunoSEQ plates. Using immunoSEQ multiplex PCR, the repertoire was profiled, and TCRdb retains in-frame clones only, with some absent. The sample yields millions of clones, 90% to 95% seen once. Naive CD8 cells lacked CD45RO, underwent positive selection for CCR7 and left out terminally differentiated effector memory CD45RA+ cells. With 4 bases removed from V and 0 bases from J, the gap between germline ends came to 13 bases. CDR3 size: 15 residues. The germline CDR1 and CDR2 sequences are LGHNA and YSLEER. The data are from a study of shared clonotypes between healthy human individuals. Findings and caveats of the study: Non-shared clonotypes displayed generation probabilities falling below those of clonotypes present in all four donors.

The receptor's source is a man between 18 and 35 years old in good health. Some clones in this sample may be carry-over from other donors' samples. The sequencing input was naive CD8+ T cells from PBMCs. The V call is TRBV4-3, the J call TRBJ2-7, with unresolved D. The CDR3 region is CASSRLLGPSYEQYF. The CDR3 DNA is TGCGCCAGCAGCCGCCTCCTAGGCCCCTCCTACGAGCAGTACTTC.